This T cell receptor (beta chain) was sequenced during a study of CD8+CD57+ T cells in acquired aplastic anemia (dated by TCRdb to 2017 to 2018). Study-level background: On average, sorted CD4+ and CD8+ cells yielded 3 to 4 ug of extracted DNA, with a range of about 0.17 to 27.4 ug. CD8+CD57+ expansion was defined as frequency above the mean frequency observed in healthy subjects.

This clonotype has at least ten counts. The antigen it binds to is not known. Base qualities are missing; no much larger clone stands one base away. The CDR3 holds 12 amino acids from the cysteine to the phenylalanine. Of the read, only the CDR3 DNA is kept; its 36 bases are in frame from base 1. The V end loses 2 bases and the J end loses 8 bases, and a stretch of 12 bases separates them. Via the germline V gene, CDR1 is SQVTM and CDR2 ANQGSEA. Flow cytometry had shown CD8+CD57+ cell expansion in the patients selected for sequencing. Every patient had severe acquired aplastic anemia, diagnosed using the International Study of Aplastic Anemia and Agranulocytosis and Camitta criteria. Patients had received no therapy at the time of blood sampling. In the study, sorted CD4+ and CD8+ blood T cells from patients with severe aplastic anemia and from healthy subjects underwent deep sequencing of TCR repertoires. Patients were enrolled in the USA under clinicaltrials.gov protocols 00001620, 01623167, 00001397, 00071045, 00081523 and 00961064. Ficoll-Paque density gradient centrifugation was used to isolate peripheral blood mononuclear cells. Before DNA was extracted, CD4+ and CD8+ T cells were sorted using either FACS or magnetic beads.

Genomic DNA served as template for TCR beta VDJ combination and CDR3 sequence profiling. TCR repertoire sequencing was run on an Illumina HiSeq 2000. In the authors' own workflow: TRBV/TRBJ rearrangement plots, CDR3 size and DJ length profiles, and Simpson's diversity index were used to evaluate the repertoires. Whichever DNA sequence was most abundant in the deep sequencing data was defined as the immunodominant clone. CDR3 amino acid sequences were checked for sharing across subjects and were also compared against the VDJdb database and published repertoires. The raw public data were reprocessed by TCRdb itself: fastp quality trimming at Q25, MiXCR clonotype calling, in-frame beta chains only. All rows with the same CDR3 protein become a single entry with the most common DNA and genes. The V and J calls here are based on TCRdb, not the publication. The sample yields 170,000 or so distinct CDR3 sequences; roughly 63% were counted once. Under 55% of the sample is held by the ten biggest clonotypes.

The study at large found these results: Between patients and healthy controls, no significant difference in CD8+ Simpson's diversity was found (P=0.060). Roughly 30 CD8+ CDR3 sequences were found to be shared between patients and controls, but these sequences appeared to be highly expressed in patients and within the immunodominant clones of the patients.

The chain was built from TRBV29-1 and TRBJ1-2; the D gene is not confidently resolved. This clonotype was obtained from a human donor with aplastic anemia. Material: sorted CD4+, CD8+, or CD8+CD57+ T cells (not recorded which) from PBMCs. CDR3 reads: CSVERSVMGYTF. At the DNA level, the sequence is TGCAGCGTTGAACGGTCAGTCATGGGCTACACCTTC.